This note documents a single T cell receptor (beta chain) sequence. This sample is part of a study of shared clonotypes between healthy human individuals. TCRdb's table, derived via immunoSEQ multiplex PCR, lists solely in-frame clones and lacks some. The table lists more than 2 million clones, around 95% of them singletons, with around 1.8% in the top ten. The naive CD8 fraction comprised CD45RO-negative cells positively selected for CCR7 and excluded terminally differentiated effector memory CD45RA+ cells. The ends were cut back, 1 base at V and 8 bases at J, with 5 bases in the middle. Germline CDR1 is SGHTA and CDR2 is FQGTGA. This CDR3 has 11 residues.

This chain uses TRBV7-3 with TRBJ1-2; no firm D call. Sequenced input: naive CD8+ T cells from PBMCs. The clonotype originates from a man aged 18 to 30 in good health. Some clones in this sample may be carry-over from other donors' samples. CDR3 protein: CASSLNRGYTF. The CDR3, as DNA: TGTGCCAGCAGCTTAAACCGAGGCTACACCTTC. Full variable domain (rest looked up from reference TRBV7-3 and TRBJ1-2): GAGVSQTPSNKVTEKGKYVELRCDPISGHTALYWYRQSLGQGPEFLIYFQGTGAADDSGLPNDRFFAVRPEGSVSTLKIQRTERGDSAVYLCASSLNRGYTFGSGTRLTVV.